This T cell receptor (beta chain) came from a study of blood T cell repertoires in COVID-19. The protocol was immunoSEQ multiplex PCR, while the TCRdb copy is restricted to in-frame clones and leaves out a portion. This sample has roughly 79,000 clones; roughly 90% occur once, and the top ten carry 4.6%. V shed 0 bases, J shed 0 bases, and the junction held 5 bases outside the gene matches. This CDR3 contains 16 residues. The germline V gene encodes CDR1 MNHEY and CDR2 SVGAGI. The sequenced material came from peripheral blood. The V call is TRBV6-5, the J call TRBJ2-7, with TRBD1 matching over 7 bases. This TCR was recovered from a man aged 50-60 years with active COVID-19. The CDR3: CASSYSGTAGSYEQYF. The CDR3 coding sequence is TGTGCCAGCAGTTACTCGGGGACAGCTGGCTCCTACGAGCAGTACTTC.